This T cell receptor (beta chain) emerged from a study of cytomegalovirus exposure and HLA in healthy donors. Study conclusions and caveats: The classifier reportedly diagnosed cytomegalovirus status with high sensitivity and specificity. Analysis was performed later, and it showed HLA-associated TCR beta chains to be more clonally expanded than equally common others.

Germline-derived CDR1 and CDR2 are LGHNT and FRNRAP. With 6 bases clipped from V and 14 bases from J, the junction kept 4 bases outside the gene matches. The CDR3 sequence is 11 residues long. Amplification used 60 Vbeta primers and 13 Jbeta primers. Measured with immunoSEQ multiplex PCR; TCRdb has only the in-frame clones, and not every one. Of about 140,000 clones in the sample, about 78% were seen once. With respect to this clone: Its antigen is unknown.

Sequencing was performed on PBMCs. This sequence originates from a man in his fifties or sixties in good health and CMV-seropositive. The chain carries TRBV12-5 and TRBJ1-4, with 9 bases aligning to TRBD1. The CDR3 reads CASGHDRGLFF. The CDR3 DNA is TGTGCTAGTGGCCACGACAGGGGGCTGTTTTTT.